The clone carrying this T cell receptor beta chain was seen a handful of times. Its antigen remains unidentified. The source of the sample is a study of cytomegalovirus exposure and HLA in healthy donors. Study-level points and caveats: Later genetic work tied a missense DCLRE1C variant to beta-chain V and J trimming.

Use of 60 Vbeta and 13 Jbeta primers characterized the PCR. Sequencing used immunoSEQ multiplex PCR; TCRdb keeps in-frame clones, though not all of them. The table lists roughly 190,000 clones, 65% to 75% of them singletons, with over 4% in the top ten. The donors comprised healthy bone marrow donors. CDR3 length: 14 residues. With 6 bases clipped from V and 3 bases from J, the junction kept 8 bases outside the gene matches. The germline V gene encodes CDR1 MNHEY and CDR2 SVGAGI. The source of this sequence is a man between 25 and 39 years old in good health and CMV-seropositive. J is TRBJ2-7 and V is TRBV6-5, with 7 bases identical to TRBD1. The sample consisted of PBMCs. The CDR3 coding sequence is TGTGCCAGCAGCGATGGACAGGTTAACTACGAGCAGTACTTC. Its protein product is CASSDGQVNYEQYF.